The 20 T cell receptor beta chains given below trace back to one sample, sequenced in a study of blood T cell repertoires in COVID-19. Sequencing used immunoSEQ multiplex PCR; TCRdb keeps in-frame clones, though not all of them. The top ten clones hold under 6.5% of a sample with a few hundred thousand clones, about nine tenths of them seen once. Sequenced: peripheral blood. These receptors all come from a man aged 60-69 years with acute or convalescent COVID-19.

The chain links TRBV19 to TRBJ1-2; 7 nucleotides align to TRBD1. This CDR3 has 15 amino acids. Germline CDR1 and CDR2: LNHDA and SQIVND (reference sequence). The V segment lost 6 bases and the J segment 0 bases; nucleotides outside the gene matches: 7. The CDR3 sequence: CASRMGTDSNYGYTF. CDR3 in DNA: TGTGCCAGTAGGATGGGGACAGATTCTAACTATGGCTACACCTTC.

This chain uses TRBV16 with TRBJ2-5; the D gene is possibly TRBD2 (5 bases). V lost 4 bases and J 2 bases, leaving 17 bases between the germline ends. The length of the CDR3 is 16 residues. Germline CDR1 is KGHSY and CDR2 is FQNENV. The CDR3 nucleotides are TGTGCCAGCAGCCCACGGGGATCACCATCTCAAGAGACCCAGTACTTC. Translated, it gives CASSPRGSPSQETQYF.

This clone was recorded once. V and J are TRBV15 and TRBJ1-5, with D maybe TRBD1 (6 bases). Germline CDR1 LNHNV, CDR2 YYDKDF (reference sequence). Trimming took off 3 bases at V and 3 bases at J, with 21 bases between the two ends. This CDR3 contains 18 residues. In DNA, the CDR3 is TGTGCCACCAGCAGGCCGCCCCGCGGGGGCTCGTTCAATCAGCCCCAGCATTTT. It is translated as CATSRPPRGGSFNQPQHF.

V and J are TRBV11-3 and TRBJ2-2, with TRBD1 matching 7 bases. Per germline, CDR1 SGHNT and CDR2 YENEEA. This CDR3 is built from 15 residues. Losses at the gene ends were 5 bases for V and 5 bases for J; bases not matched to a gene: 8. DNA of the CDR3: TGTGCCAGCAGCCTAGGGACAGCGGAAACCGGGGAGCTGTTTTTT. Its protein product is CASSLGTAETGELFF. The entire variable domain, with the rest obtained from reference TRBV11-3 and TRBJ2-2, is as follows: EAGVVQSPRYKIIEKKQPVAFWCNPISGHNTLYWYLQNLGQGPELLIRYENEEAVDDSQLPKDRFSAERLKGVDSTLKIQPAELGDSAVYLCASSLGTAETGELFFGEGSRLTVL.

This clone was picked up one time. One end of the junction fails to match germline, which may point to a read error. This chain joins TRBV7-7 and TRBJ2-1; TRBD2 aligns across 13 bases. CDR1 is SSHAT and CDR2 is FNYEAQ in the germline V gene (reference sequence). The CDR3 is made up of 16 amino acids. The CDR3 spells CASSEGLAGVRNEQFF. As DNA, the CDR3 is TGTGCTAGCAGCGAAGGACTAGCGGGAGTAAGGAATGAGCAGTTCTTC.

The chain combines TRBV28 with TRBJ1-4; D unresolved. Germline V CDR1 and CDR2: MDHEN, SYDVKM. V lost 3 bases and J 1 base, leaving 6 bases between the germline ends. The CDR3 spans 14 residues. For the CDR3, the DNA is TGTGCCAGCAGTTTGGGCCTAACTAATGAAAAACTGTTTTTT. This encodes CASSLGLTNEKLFF.

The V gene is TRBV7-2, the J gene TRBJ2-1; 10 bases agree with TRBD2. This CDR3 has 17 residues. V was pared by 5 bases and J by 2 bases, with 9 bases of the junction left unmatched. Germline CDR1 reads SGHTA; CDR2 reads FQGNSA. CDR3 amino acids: CASSLQAGGPPYNEQFF. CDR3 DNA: TGTGCCAGCAGCCTTCAAGCGGGAGGGCCCCCCTACAATGAGCAGTTCTTC.

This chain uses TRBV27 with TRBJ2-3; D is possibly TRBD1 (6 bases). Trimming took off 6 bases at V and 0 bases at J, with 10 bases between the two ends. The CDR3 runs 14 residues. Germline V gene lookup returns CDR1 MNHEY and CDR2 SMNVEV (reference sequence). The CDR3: CASSRTGSTDTQYF. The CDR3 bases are TGTGCCAGCAGCCGAACAGGGAGCACAGATACGCAGTATTTT.

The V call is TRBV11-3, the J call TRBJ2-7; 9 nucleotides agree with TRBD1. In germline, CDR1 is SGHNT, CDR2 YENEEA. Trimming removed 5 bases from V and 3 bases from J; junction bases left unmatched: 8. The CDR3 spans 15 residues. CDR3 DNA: TGTGCCAGCAGCAAAACAGGGGGCGCGTTCTACGAGCAGTACTTC. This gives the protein CASSKTGGAFYEQYF.

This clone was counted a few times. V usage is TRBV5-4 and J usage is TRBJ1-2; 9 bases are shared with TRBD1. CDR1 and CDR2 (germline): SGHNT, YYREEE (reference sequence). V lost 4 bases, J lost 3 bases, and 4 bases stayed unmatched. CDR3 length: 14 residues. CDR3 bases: TGTGCCAGCAGCCGGACAGGGGAGGACTATGGCTACACCTTC. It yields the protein CASSRTGEDYGYTF.

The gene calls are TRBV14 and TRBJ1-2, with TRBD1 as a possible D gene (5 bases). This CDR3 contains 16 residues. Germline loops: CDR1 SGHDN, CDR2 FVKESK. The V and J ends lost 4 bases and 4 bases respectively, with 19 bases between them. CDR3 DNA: TGTGCCAGCAGCCTGGAGATGGGGCGCAACCCCTATGGCTACACCTTC. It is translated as CASSLEMGRNPYGYTF. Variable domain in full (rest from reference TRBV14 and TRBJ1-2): EAGVTQFPSHSVIEKGQTVTLRCDPISGHDNLYWYRRVMGKEIKFLLHFVKESKQDESGMPNNRFLAERTGGTYSTLKVQPAELEDSGVYFCASSLEMGRNPYGYTFGSGTRLTVV.

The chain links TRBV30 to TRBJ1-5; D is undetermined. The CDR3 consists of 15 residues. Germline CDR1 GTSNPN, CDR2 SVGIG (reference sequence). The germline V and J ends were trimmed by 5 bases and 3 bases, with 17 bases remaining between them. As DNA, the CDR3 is TGTGCCTGGGGGAGGATCAAGGACTCCAATCAGCCCCAGCATTTT. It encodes CAWGRIKDSNQPQHF.

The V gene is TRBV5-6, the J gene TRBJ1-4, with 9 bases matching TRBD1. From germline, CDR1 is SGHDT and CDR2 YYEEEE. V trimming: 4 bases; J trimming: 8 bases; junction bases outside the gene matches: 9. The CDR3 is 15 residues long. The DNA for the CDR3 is TGTGCCAGCAGCCCGGGGACAGGGAGTTACGAAAAACTGTTTTTT. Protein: CASSPGTGSYEKLFF.

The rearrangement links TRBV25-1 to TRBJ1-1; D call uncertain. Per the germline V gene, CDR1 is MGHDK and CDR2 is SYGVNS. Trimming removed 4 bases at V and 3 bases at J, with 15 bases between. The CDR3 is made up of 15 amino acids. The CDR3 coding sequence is TGTGCCAGCAGTGGGAGGGAGCGGGAATACACTGAAGCTTTCTTT. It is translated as CASSGREREYTEAFF.

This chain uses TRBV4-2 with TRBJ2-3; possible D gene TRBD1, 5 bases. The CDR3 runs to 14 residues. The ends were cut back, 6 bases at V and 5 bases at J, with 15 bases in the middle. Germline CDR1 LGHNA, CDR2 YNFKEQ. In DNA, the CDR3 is TGTGCCAGCAGTCTCTCACAGGCTTTAGATACGCAGTATTTT. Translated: CASSLSQALDTQYF.

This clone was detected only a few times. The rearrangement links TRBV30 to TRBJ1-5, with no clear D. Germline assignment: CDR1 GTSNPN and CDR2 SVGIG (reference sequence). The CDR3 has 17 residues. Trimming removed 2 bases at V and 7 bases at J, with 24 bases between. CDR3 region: CAWSTPPPGGAHQPQHF. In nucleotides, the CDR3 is TGTGCCTGGAGTACACCGCCCCCGGGAGGCGCCCACCAGCCCCAGCATTTT. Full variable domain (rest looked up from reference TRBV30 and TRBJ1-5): SQTIHQWPATLVQPVGSPLSLECTVEGTSNPNLYWYRQAAGRGLQLLFYSVGIGQISSEVPQNLSASRPQDRQFILSSKKLLLSDSGFYLCAWSTPPPGGAHQPQHFGDGTRLSIL.

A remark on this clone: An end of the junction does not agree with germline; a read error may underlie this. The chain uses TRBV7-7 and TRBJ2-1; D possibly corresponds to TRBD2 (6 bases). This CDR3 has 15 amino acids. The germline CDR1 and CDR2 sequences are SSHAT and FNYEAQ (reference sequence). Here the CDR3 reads CASSPLASSYNEQFF. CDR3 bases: TGTGCTAGCAGCCCTCTAGCGAGCTCCTACAATGAGCAGTTCTTC.

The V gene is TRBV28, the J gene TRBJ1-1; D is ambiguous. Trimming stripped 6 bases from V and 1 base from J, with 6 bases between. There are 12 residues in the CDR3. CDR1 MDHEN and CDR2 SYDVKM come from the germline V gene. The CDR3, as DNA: TGTGCCAGCAGGGAGGGGAACACTGAAGCTTTCTTT. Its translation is CASREGNTEAFF.

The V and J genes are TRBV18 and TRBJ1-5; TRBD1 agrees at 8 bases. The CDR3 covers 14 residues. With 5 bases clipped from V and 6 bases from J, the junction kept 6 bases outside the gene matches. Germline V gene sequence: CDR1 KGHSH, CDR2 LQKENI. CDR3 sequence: CASSTDRASQPQHF. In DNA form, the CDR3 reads TGTGCCAGCTCAACGGACAGGGCATCTCAGCCCCAGCATTTT.

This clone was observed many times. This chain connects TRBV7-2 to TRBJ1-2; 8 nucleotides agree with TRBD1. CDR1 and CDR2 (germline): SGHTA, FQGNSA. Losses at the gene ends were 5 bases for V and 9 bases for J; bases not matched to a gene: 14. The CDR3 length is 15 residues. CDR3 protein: CASSPIGTGPSSYTF. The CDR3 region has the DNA TGTGCCAGCAGCCCGATCGGGACAGGACCTAGCAGCTACACCTTC.